This TCR beta chain is drawn from a study of OX40 agonist ivuxolimab in advanced cancers. The protocol was immunoSEQ multiplex PCR, while the TCRdb copy is restricted to in-frame clones and leaves out a portion. The data contain roughly 55,000 clones, 80% of them singletons. The receptor's source is an adult with an advanced solid tumor such as melanoma, head and neck, liver or kidney cancer. The sample consisted of CD4+ or CD8+ T cells sorted from blood, taken in a trial of the OX40 agonist ivuxolimab.

For the CDR3, the DNA is TGTGCCAGCACCCTGGAGGTCCCGGGCTACGAGCAGTACTTC. Translation: CASTLEVPGYEQYF. V gene TRBV28 combines with J gene TRBJ2-7; D is perhaps TRBD2 (5 bases). The germline CDR1 and CDR2 sequences are MDHEN and SYDVKM. Trimming cost V 7 bases and J 3 bases, with 16 bases left between them. The CDR3 consists of 14 residues.